This TCR beta chain was retrieved from a study of blood T cell repertoires in COVID-19. Study information: COVID-19 samples from acute and convalescent phases originated in the United States, Italy and Spain.

The cohort comprised adults aged about 18 to 90 years residing in about two dozen US areas. Participant reports of clinical history set cohort assignment. Authors' methods: For nucleated cells, counts were estimated from reference gene primer amplification. Here immunoSEQ multiplex PCR was the method, and the copy in TCRdb shows in-frame clones only, minus some. V, J and clone size were drawn from that table, and D and trimming were deduced from the DNA. In the table there are about 250,000 clones, about 90% of which are singletons. J was trimmed by 4 bases and V by 3 bases; bases with no gene match: 12. Germline values: CDR1 SGHRS, CDR2 YFSETQ. The CDR3 is made up of 18 amino acids.

What was sequenced was PBMCs or T cells enriched from blood (not recorded which). The V call is TRBV5-1, the J call TRBJ2-1; 11 positions agree with TRBD2. The receptor was derived from a woman aged 30 to 39 with acute COVID-19. The chain's CDR3 is CASSSIYNTSGGYNEQFF. The CDR3 bases are TGCGCCAGCAGCTCGATATACAATACTAGCGGGGGTTACAATGAGCAGTTCTTC.